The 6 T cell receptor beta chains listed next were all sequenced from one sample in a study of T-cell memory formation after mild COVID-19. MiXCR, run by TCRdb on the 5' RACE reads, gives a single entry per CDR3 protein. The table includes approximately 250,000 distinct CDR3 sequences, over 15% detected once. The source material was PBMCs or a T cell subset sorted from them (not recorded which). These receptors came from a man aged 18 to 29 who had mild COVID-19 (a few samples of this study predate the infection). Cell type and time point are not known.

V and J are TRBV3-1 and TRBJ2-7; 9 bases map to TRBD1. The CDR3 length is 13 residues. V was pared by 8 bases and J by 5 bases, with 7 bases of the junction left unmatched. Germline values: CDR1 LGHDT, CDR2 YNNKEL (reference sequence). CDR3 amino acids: CASGDRVYHEQYF. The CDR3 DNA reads TGTGCCAGCGGGGACAGGGTATACCACGAGCAGTACTTC.

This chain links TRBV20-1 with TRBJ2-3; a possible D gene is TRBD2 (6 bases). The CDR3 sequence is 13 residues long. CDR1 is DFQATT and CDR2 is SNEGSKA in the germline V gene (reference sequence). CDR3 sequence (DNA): TGCACTGTTTCGGGGGTCTCCACAGATACGCAGTATTTT. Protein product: CTVSGVSTDTQYF.

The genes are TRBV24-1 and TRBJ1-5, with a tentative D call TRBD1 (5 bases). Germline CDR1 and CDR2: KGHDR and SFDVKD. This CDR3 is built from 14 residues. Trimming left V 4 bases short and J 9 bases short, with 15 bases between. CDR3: CATSDQTAPWPQHF. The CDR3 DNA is TGTGCCACCAGTGACCAGACAGCGCCCTGGCCCCAGCATTTT.

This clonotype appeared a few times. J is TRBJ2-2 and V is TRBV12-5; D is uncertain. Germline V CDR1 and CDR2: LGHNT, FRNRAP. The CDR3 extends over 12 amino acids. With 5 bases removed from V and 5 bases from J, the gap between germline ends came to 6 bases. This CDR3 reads CASGPRTGELFF. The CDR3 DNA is TGTGCTAGTGGTCCTAGGACCGGGGAGCTGTTTTTT.

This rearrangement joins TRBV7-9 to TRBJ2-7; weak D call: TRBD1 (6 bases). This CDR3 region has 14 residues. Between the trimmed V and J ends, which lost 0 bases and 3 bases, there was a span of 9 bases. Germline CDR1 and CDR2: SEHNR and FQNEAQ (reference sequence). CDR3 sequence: CASSLAGRGYEQYV. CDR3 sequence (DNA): TGTGCCAGCAGCTTAGCAGGCAGGGGCTACGAGCAGTACGTC.

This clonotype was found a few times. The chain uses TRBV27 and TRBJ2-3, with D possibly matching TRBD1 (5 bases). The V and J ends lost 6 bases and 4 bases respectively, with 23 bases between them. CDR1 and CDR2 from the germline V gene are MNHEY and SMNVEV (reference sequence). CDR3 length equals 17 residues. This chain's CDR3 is CASSVLGSRAGSDTQYF. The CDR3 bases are TGTGCCAGCAGCGTTCTTGGGTCCAGGGCCGGATCAGATACGCAGTATTTT.